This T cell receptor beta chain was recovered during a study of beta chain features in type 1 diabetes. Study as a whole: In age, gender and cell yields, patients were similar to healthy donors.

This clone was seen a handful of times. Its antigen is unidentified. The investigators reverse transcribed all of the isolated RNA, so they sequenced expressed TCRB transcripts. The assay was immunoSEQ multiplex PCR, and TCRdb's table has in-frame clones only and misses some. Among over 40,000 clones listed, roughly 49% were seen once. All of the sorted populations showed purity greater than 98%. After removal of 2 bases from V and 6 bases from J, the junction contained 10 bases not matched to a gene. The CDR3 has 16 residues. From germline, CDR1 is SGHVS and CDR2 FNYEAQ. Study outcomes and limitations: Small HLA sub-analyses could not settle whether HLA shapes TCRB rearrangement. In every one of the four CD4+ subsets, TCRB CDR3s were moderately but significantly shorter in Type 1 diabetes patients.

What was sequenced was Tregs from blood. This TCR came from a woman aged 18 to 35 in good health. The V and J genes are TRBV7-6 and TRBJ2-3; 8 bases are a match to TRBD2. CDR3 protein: CASSLSGLEGRDTQYF. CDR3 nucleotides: TGTGCCAGCAGCTTATCGGGACTAGAGGGGCGGGATACGCAGTATTTT.